What follows are 4 T cell receptor beta chains derived from one specimen sequenced in a study of CD8 T cells in ankylosing spondylitis. Using its own MiXCR run on the 5' RACE reads, TCRdb lists one record per CDR3 protein. Of around 210,000 distinct CDR3 sequences listed, approximately 8.4% were seen once; the top ten hold 4% to 5%. The sample comprised blood, either unsorted or a sorted T cell fraction (not recorded which). These receptor sequences come from a female donor with ankylosing spondylitis or in good health (not recorded which).

Of note for this clonotype: This clone may be a read error of a much larger clone one base away. The chain is built from TRBV7-2 and TRBJ2-3; weak D call: TRBD2 (6 bases). V was shortened by 4 bases and J by 3 bases, with 20 bases between the two germline ends. This CDR3 has 17 amino acids. Germline loops: CDR1 SGHTA, CDR2 FQGNSA. The DNA of the CDR3 is TGTGCCAGCAGCTCAACCCAACTAGTGGGAGGAACAGATACGCAGTATTTT. Translation: CASSSTQLVGGTDTQYF.

There are many counts of this clonotype. This chain connects TRBV9 to TRBJ2-2; D is perhaps TRBD2 (5 bases). V was clipped by 3 bases and J by 4 bases, with 7 bases between them. CDR1 and CDR2 (germline): SGDLS, YYNGEE. The CDR3 sequence is 13 residues long. CDR3 DNA: TGTGCCAGCAGCGGTGGAGGCACCGGGGAGCTGTTTTTT. This codes for CASSGGGTGELFF.

V usage is TRBV6-2 or TRBV6-3 and J usage is TRBJ1-1, with D tentatively TRBD1 (5 bases). This CDR3 is built from 12 residues. Trimming stripped 6 bases from V and 5 bases from J, with 10 bases between. Looked up from germline, CDR1 is MNHEY and CDR2 is SVGEGT. CDR3 sequence (DNA): TGTGCCAGCAGGAGCCAGGGAACTGAAGCTTTCTTT. Translation: CASRSQGTEAFF.

This clonotype has at least ten counts. CDR3 sequence: CASSPGSPNTEAFF. The CDR3 DNA sequence: TGTGCCAGCAGCCCGGGGTCTCCGAACACTGAAGCTTTCTTT. The chain joins TRBV3-1 to TRBJ1-1; D gene ambiguous. Germline loops: CDR1 LGHDT, CDR2 YNNKEL (reference sequence). The CDR3 length is 14 residues. The V end was cut by 4 bases, the J end by 1 base, with 10 bases between.